These 19 T cell receptor beta chains share one sample of origin, sequenced in a study of blood T cell repertoires in COVID-19. Produced via immunoSEQ multiplex PCR; TCRdb's table is partial and in-frame only. The sample carries 300,000 to 400,000 clones, roughly 90% recorded once. Sequencing used PBMCs or T cells enriched from blood (not recorded which). The receptor source for this set is a man aged 60-69 years who had recovered from COVID-19.

This rearrangement joins TRBV2 to TRBJ2-1; tentative D call: TRBD1 (6 bases). The CDR3 extends over 12 amino acids. V dropped 4 bases and J dropped 9 bases, with 10 bases sitting between them. From germline, CDR1 is SNHLY and CDR2 FYNNEI. The CDR3 coding sequence is TGTGCCAGCAGTGGCCAGGGGTTTGAGCAGTTCTTC. It encodes CASSGQGFEQFF.

The chain has TRBV7-2 and TRBJ2-3; 8 bases agree with TRBD2. The junction had 0 bases not matched to a gene; V was cut back by 3 bases and J by 1 base. Germline assignment: CDR1 SGHTA and CDR2 FQGNSA. CDR3 length equals 14 residues. The CDR3 spells CASSFSGGTDTQYF. The CDR3 bases are TGTGCCAGCAGCTTTAGCGGGGGCACAGATACGCAGTATTTT.

The rearrangement links TRBV11-2 to TRBJ1-1, with 7 bases identical to TRBD1. This CDR3 has 15 residues. Trimming at V came to 1 base and at J to 1 base, leaving 3 bases not matched to a gene. The germline CDR1 and CDR2 sequences are SGHAT and FQNNGV. Here the CDR3 reads CASSLAAGGNTEAFF. CDR3 nucleotide sequence: TGTGCCAGCAGCTTAGCGGCAGGGGGGAACACTGAAGCTTTCTTT.

The chain recombines TRBV3-1 (or the pseudogene TRBV3-2) with TRBJ2-1, with D tentatively TRBD2 (6 bases). In germline, CDR1 is LGHDT, CDR2 YNNKEL (reference sequence). This CDR3 contains 14 residues. Trimming took 1 base from V and 9 from J, leaving 13 bases between them. Written as DNA, the CDR3 is TGTGCCAGCAGCCAAGGGGGGACTGGAGGTGAGCAGTTCTTC. Residues: CASSQGGTGGEQFF.

The chain is built from TRBV19 and TRBJ2-1; D perhaps matches TRBD2 (6 bases). Germline lookup yields CDR1 LNHDA and CDR2 SQIVND (reference sequence). V dropped 0 bases and J dropped 10 bases, with 13 bases sitting between them. This CDR3 spans 14 amino acids. CDR3 DNA sequence: TGTGCCAGTAGTATAGATTGGTCGAGCGGGGAGCAGTTCTTC. This gives the protein CASSIDWSSGEQFF.

V is TRBV7-9 and J is TRBJ1-5, with TRBD1 matching 9 bases. J gave up 1 base and V 3 bases, and 4 bases lay outside the gene matches. Germline V gene lookup returns CDR1 SEHNR and CDR2 FQNEAQ (reference sequence). The CDR3 sequence is 16 residues long. In nucleotides, the CDR3 is TGTGCCAGCAGCTTGGGACAGGGAAGGAGCAATCAGCCCCAGCATTTT. This encodes CASSLGQGRSNQPQHF.

This chain joins TRBV2 and TRBJ1-5, with 7 bases fitting TRBD1. The CDR3 consists of 14 residues. Germline values: CDR1 SNHLY, CDR2 FYNNEI. Trimming cost V 10 bases and J 3 bases; bases outside gene matches: 9. In DNA, the CDR3 is TGTGCCATCAAAGGGGGACAGCTCAATCAGCCCCAGCATTTT. It codes for CAIKGGQLNQPQHF.

The chain employs TRBV10-3 and TRBJ2-3, with 11 bases aligning to TRBD2. V was pared by 1 base and J by 0 bases, with 9 bases of the junction left unmatched. Germline V gives CDR1 ENHRY, CDR2 SYGVKD. This CDR3 is 19 amino acids long. The CDR3 region has the DNA TGTGCCATCAGTGAGTTTACTAGCGGGGGCCTCATTAGCACAGATACGCAGTATTTT. As protein: CAISEFTSGGLISTDTQYF.

The chain combines TRBV9 with TRBJ2-4, with 8 bases identical to TRBD1. V lost 0 bases, J lost 9 bases, and 5 bases stayed unmatched. Germline V gene lookup returns CDR1 SGDLS and CDR2 YYNGEE. The CDR3 is 14 amino acids. The DNA for the CDR3 is TGTGCCAGCAGCGTAGCAGGGGGCGTCGGCATTCAGTACTTC. Translation: CASSVAGGVGIQYF.

The chain has TRBV6-5 and TRBJ1-2, with 10 bases matching TRBD1. V was clipped by 5 bases and J by 6 bases; unmatched bases: 9. The CDR3 is 15 residues long. Germline CDR1 MNHEY, CDR2 SVGAGI. The CDR3 is CASSKPPGQGNGYTF. CDR3 coding DNA: TGTGCCAGCAGTAAACCACCGGGACAGGGGAATGGCTACACCTTC.

The V and J genes are TRBV7-9 and TRBJ2-1, with TRBD2 as a possible D gene (7 bases). This CDR3 is built from 15 residues. Per the germline V gene, CDR1 is SEHNR and CDR2 is FQNEAQ (reference sequence). Between the trimmed V and J ends, which lost 4 bases and 8 bases, there was a span of 18 bases. The CDR3 reads CASSYGGGGRDEQFF. DNA for the CDR3: TGTGCCAGCAGCTATGGCGGCGGGGGCAGGGATGAGCAGTTCTTC.

V usage is TRBV19 and J usage is TRBJ1-5; 7 nucleotides line up with TRBD1. This CDR3 spans 15 amino acids. Germline V gene sequence: CDR1 LNHDA, CDR2 SQIVND (reference sequence). The J segment lost 5 bases and the V segment lost 7 bases, leaving 11 bases of the junction unmatched. CDR3 nucleotides: TGTGCCAGTACTAAAAGGGGGGACAGATATCAGCCCCAGCATTTT. Encoded protein: CASTKRGDRYQPQHF.

This clone was counted only a few times. V and J are TRBV5-1 and TRBJ2-2; D remains unclear. Germline CDR1 SGHRS, CDR2 YFSETQ. The CDR3 length is 13 residues. V was trimmed by 2 bases and J by 3 bases, leaving 5 bases between them. Written as DNA, the CDR3 is TGCGCCAGCAGCTTCAGCGACACCGGGGAGCTGTTTTTT. Translating it yields CASSFSDTGELFF.

The chain uses TRBV19 and TRBJ1-5, with 9 bases fitting TRBD1. Germline V CDR1 and CDR2: LNHDA, SQIVND (reference sequence). V was pared by 5 bases and J by 2 bases, with 7 bases of the junction left unmatched. This CDR3 is 16 amino acids long. This CDR3 is CASSSPRDRGNQPQHF. The CDR3 DNA sequence: TGTGCCAGTAGTTCACCCCGGGACAGGGGCAATCAGCCCCAGCATTTT.

This clone was counted a single time. The chain couples TRBV25-1 to TRBJ1-2, with 7 bases fitting TRBD1. The trim removed 0 bases at V and 2 bases at J, leaving 3 bases unmatched. From germline, CDR1 is MGHDK and CDR2 SYGVNS. The CDR3 runs 15 residues. In DNA form, the CDR3 reads TGTGCCAGCAGTGAATACGTGGGACAGAACTATGGCTACACCTTC. Its protein product is CASSEYVGQNYGYTF.

This rearrangement joins TRBV7-3 to TRBJ2-1; 9 bases line up with TRBD2. The CDR3 consists of 14 residues. CDR1 SGHTA and CDR2 FQGTGA come from the germline V gene. J lost 6 bases, V lost 5 bases, and 5 bases had no gene match. The CDR3: CASSASGMGNEQFF. DNA of the CDR3: TGTGCCAGCAGCGCTAGCGGGATGGGCAATGAGCAGTTCTTC.

This sequence joins TRBV30 and TRBJ2-1, with TRBD1 matching 7 bases. Germline CDR1 reads GTSNPN; CDR2 reads SVGIG (reference sequence). V dropped 3 bases and J dropped 7; count of bases not matched to a gene: 6. The CDR3 is 13 residues long. CDR3 DNA sequence: TGTGCCTGGAGCGCAACAGGGGTGAATGAGCAGTTCTTC. Translated: CAWSATGVNEQFF.

The V and J genes are TRBV6-5 and TRBJ2-5, with D hard to call. The CDR3 spans 14 residues. Germline loops: CDR1 MNHEY, CDR2 SVGAGI. V lost 7 bases, J lost 2 bases, and 14 bases lay in between. CDR3 residues: CASTPSRRQETQYF. The CDR3 DNA follows: TGTGCCAGCACCCCGTCGAGGAGACAAGAGACCCAGTACTTC.

This sequence joins TRBV5-4 and TRBJ2-3, with D possibly being TRBD2 (5 bases). Germline CDR1 is SGHNT and CDR2 is YYREEE (reference sequence). V was shortened by 4 bases and J by 0 bases, with 15 bases between the two germline ends. The length of the CDR3 is 16 residues. CDR3 loop: CASSDSRTASTDTQYF. The CDR3 DNA follows: TGTGCCAGCAGCGATTCCCGGACTGCTAGCACAGATACGCAGTATTTT.